This TCR beta chain was found in a study of blood T cell repertoires in COVID-19. Some clones are missing from TCRdb's copy, which holds only in-frame ones; the method was immunoSEQ multiplex PCR. The sample has 110,000 to 150,000 clones; around nine tenths are singletons. The CDR3 extends over 17 amino acids. V shed 1 base, J shed 4 bases, and the junction held 9 bases outside the gene matches. The germline gives CDR1 SGHTA, CDR2 FQGNSA. The sequencing sample was made of peripheral blood. This clonotype was obtained from a human donor in a cohort sampled during active COVID-19. The rearrangement joins TRBV7-2 to TRBJ2-3, with 9 bases aligning to TRBD1. CDR3 DNA: TGTGCCAGCAGCTTAGTCGTGACAGGGGGTAGGGCAGATACGCAGTATTTT. Its translation is CASSLVVTGGRADTQYF.